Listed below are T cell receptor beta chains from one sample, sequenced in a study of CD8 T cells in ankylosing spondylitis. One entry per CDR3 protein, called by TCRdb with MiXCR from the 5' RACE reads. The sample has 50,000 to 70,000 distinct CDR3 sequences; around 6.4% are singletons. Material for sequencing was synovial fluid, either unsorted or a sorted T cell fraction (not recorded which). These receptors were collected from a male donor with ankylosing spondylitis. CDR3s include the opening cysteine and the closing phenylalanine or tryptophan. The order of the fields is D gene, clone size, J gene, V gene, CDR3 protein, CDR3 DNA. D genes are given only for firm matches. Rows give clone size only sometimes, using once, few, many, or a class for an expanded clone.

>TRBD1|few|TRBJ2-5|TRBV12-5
CASGEGQGEETQYF
TGTGCTAGTGGAGAGGGACAGGGTGAAGAGACCCAGTACTTC
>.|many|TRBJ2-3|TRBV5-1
CASSEVASIDTQYF
TGCGCCAGCAGTGAGGTCGCTTCGATTGATACGCAGTATTTT
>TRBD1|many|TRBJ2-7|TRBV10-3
CAITPNRDSYEQYF
TGTGCCATCACCCCCAACCGGGACAGCTACGAGCAGTACTTC
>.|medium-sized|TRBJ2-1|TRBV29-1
CSVEDPHRVFNEQFF
TGCAGCGTTGAAGATCCACACAGGGTGTTCAATGAGCAGTTCTTC
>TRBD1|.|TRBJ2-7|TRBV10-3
CAIRGQGASYEQYF
TGTGCCATCAGAGGGCAGGGGGCCTCCTACGAGCAGTACTTC
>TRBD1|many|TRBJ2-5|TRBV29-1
CSVKRTGYEETQYF
TGCAGCGTCAAGCGGACAGGGTATGAAGAGACCCAGTACTTC
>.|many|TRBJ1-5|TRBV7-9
CASSLGGLGTSQPQHF
TGTGCCAGCAGCTTAGGCGGCCTAGGTACGTCGCAGCCCCAGCATTTT
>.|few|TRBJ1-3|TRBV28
CASHSGSSGNTIYF
TGTGCCAGCCATTCAGGCAGCTCTGGAAACACCATATATTTT
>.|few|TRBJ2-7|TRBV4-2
CASSQERDSYEQYF
TGTGCCAGCAGCCAAGAGCGGGACTCCTACGAGCAGTACTTC
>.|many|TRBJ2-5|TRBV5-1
CASSFDWGPETQYF
TGCGCCAGCAGTTTCGATTGGGGGCCAGAGACCCAGTACTTC
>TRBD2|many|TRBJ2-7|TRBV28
CAGKKGGTYEQYF
TGTGCCGGAAAAAAGGGAGGGACCTACGAGCAGTACTTC